What follows are 20 T cell receptor beta chains derived from one specimen sequenced in a study of shared clonotypes between healthy human individuals. The data were produced by immunoSEQ multiplex PCR, yet TCRdb's version contains in-frame clones alone and is incomplete. The table includes about 110,000 clones, more than 65% detected once. Specimen: memory CD8+ T cells sorted from blood. Subset of the sample: CD45RO+ cells pooled with CCR7-negative TemRA cells. The receptor source for this set is a woman aged 25 to 39 in good health.

The rearrangement uses TRBV19 and TRBJ2-7, with 10 bases identical to TRBD1. Unmatched junction bases numbered 4, after V lost 7 bases and J lost 4 bases. Germline V gene sequence: CDR1 LNHDA, CDR2 SQIVND (reference sequence). CDR3 length equals 13 residues. The CDR3 DNA is TGTGCCAGTAAAGGGACAGGGGCGTACGAGCAGTACTTC. This translates into CASKGTGAYEQYF. The complete variable domain, with remaining parts taken from reference TRBV19 and TRBJ2-7, reads DGGITQSPKYLFRKEGQNVTLSCEQNLNHDAMYWYRQDPGQGLRLIYYSQIVNDFQKGDIAEGYSVSREKKESFPLTVTSAQKNPTAFYLCASKGTGAYEQYFGPGTRLTVT.

The chain uses TRBV4-1 and TRBJ1-3, with D unclear. Trimming shortened V by 6 bases and J by 0 bases, and 12 bases separated the two germline ends. The CDR3 runs 15 residues. Germline values: CDR1 MGHRA, CDR2 YSYEKL. CDR3 DNA sequence: TGCGCCAGCAGGGTGGAGAGCAGCTCTGGAAACACCATATATTTT. It translates to CASRVESSSGNTIYF.

V gene TRBV4-1 combines with J gene TRBJ2-7, with a weak D call TRBD1 (7 bases). Trimming cost V 2 bases and J 6 bases, with 14 bases left between them. The CDR3 consists of 14 residues. The germline CDR1 and CDR2 sequences are MGHRA and YSYEKL. In nucleotides, the CDR3 is TGCGCCAGCAGCCAAAGCAGACAGGGAGGCGAGCAGTACTTC. Protein: CASSQSRQGGEQYF.

CDR3 protein: CASSLQLAGYYEQYF. The CDR3 DNA reads TGCGCCAGCAGCTTACAACTAGCGGGCTATTACGAGCAGTACTTC. V gene TRBV5-1 combines with J gene TRBJ2-7, with 9 bases lining up with TRBD2. Germline V CDR1 and CDR2: SGHRS, YFSETQ. The V gene end was trimmed by 2 bases and the J gene end by 4 bases; junction bases not matched to a gene: 7. The length of the CDR3 is 15 residues.

Ten or more counts support this clone. The chain carries TRBV4-3 and TRBJ1-2, with a possible D match to TRBD1 (5 bases). Trimming cost V 7 bases and J 2 bases, with 20 bases left between them. The CDR3 spans 16 residues. CDR1 is LGHNA, CDR2 YSLEER, per germline. The CDR3, as DNA: TGCGCCAGCAAGGGATCTCAGAGGGACGGGAACTATGGCTACACCTTC. Protein: CASKGSQRDGNYGYTF.

The chain is built from TRBV25-1 and TRBJ2-1; 11 bases fit TRBD2. V lost 4 bases, J lost 5 bases, and 7 bases stayed unmatched. Looked up from germline, CDR1 is MGHDK and CDR2 is SYGVNS. This CDR3 spans 16 amino acids. The DNA of the CDR3 is TGTGCCAGCAGTGGGGTAGCGGGAGGGCCCCACAATGAGCAGTTCTTC. It is translated as CASSGVAGGPHNEQFF.

This clone was detected a few times. V and J are TRBV7-9 and TRBJ2-1; maybe TRBD2 (5 bases). CDR3 length equals 14 residues. The germline V gene encodes CDR1 SEHNR and CDR2 FQNEAQ (reference sequence). Deletions cut 7 bases from V and 7 bases from J, with 17 bases between. CDR3 in DNA: TGTGCCAGCACCCTTAGCGTGAACCTAAATGAGCAGTTCTTC. It is translated as CASTLSVNLNEQFF.

This clone was observed a handful of times. V and J are TRBV27 and TRBJ2-6; D gene ambiguous. The CDR3 runs 16 residues. The germline gives CDR1 MNHEY, CDR2 SMNVEV (reference sequence). Trimming removed 2 bases from V and 0 bases from J, with 8 bases in between. The CDR3 region is CASSLNGHSGANVLTF. The CDR3 DNA sequence: TGTGCCAGCAGTTTAAACGGGCACTCTGGGGCCAACGTCCTGACTTTC. Together with reference TRBV27 and TRBJ2-6, the CDR3 gives the full variable domain: EAQVTQNPRYLITVTGKKLTVTCSQNMNHEYMSWYRQDPGLGLRQIYYSMNVEVTDKGDVPEGYKVSRKEKRNFPLILESPSPNQTSLYFCASSLNGHSGANVLTFGAGSRLTVL.

The V gene is TRBV6-5, the J gene TRBJ2-2, with D maybe TRBD1 (6 bases). This CDR3 has 16 residues. V lost 0 bases and J lost 4, with 12 bases in between. CDR1 MNHEY and CDR2 SVGAGI come from the germline V gene. The CDR3 DNA reads TGTGCCAGCAGTTACTCGGCAGGGGTGGGCACCGGGGAGCTGTTTTTT. This gives the protein CASSYSAGVGTGELFF.

The chain carries TRBV19 and TRBJ1-5; D not certain. Trimming pared 5 bases from V and 0 bases from J, leaving 5 bases between. CDR3 size: 13 residues. CDR1 is LNHDA and CDR2 is SQIVND in the germline V gene (reference sequence). CDR3 amino acids: CASSYTSNQPQHF. The CDR3 nucleotides are TGTGCCAGTAGTTACACTAGCAATCAGCCCCAGCATTTT.

V and J are TRBV19 and TRBJ2-7; D may be TRBD2 (6 bases). This CDR3 comprises 13 residues. Trimming removed 5 bases from V and 3 bases from J, with 11 bases in between. Per the germline V gene, CDR1 is LNHDA and CDR2 is SQIVND (reference sequence). CDR3 nucleotide sequence: TGTGCCAGTAGTGCGGGACTCCACTACGAGCAGTACTTC. Protein: CASSAGLHYEQYF.

V and J are TRBV27 and TRBJ2-7; 8 nucleotides line up with TRBD2. Trimming cost V 2 bases and J 3 bases; bases outside gene matches: 6. This CDR3 has 15 residues. Germline V gene sequence: CDR1 MNHEY, CDR2 SMNVEV (reference sequence). For the CDR3, the DNA is TGTGCCAGCAGTTTAGGGCCTAGCGGGTTCTACGAGCAGTACTTC. Protein: CASSLGPSGFYEQYF.

J is TRBJ2-1 and V is TRBV10-1; 7 bases fit TRBD2. The CDR3 is made up of 17 amino acids. CDR1 is WNHNN, CDR2 SYGVQD, per germline (reference sequence). J was trimmed by 3 bases and V by 2 bases; bases with no gene match: 10. CDR3 amino acids: CASSEVLAGENYNEQFF. CDR3 coding DNA: TGCGCCAGCAGTGAGGTCTTGGCGGGAGAGAACTACAATGAGCAGTTCTTC.

The CDR3 region is CASTPLRDHEQFF. CDR3 DNA sequence: TGTGCCAGCACCCCTTTAAGGGACCATGAGCAGTTCTTC. The J gene is TRBJ2-1, the V gene TRBV2; D could derive from TRBD1 or TRBD2 (5 bases each). Germline CDR1 SNHLY, CDR2 FYNNEI. V was shortened by 7 bases and J by 8 bases, with 15 bases between the two germline ends. CDR3 length: 13 residues.

The rearrangement joins TRBV7-6 to TRBJ2-7; TRBD2 agrees at 8 bases. Germline CDR1 SGHVS, CDR2 FNYEAQ. CDR3 length equals 15 residues. V was pared by 5 bases and J by 1 base, with 7 bases of the junction left unmatched. This CDR3 reads CASSPPAGASYEQYF. The CDR3 region has the DNA TGTGCCAGCAGCCCTCCAGCGGGAGCGTCCTACGAGCAGTACTTC.

The V call is TRBV11-2, the J call TRBJ2-5; 11 positions match TRBD1. Near its end, the DNA agrees better with TRBJ2-7, so the J call may be wrong. The length of the CDR3 is 16 residues. Germline V CDR1 and CDR2: SGHAT, FQNNGV. The CDR3, as DNA: TGTGCCAGCAGCTCCCCAGGGACAGGGGGTACTTACGAGCAGTACTTC. It yields the protein CASSSPGTGGTYEQYF.

V and J are TRBV14 and TRBJ1-2; no firm D call. This CDR3 is 15 amino acids long. Germline lookup yields CDR1 SGHDN and CDR2 FVKESK. V lost 0 bases and J lost 3, with 11 bases in between. The CDR3 DNA is TGTGCCAGCAGCCAAGATAGTTGGACTCACTATGGCTACACCTTC. Translated: CASSQDSWTHYGYTF.

The chain combines TRBV6-1 with TRBJ1-2, with D perhaps TRBD1 (5 bases). The CDR3 loop spans 15 amino acids. Between the trimmed V and J ends, which lost 2 bases and 0 bases, there was a span of 10 bases. Germline V CDR1 and CDR2: MNHNS, SASEGT. The CDR3 is CASSETGLANYGYTF. The CDR3, as DNA: TGTGCCAGCAGTGAAACAGGTTTAGCTAACTATGGCTACACCTTC.

The chain has TRBV4-1 and TRBJ2-2; no reliable D call. The CDR3 length is 15 residues. V gave up 0 bases and J gave up 8 bases, with 13 bases separating them. Looked up from germline, CDR1 is MGHRA and CDR2 is YSYEKL. The CDR3 sequence is CASSQDETYRGELFF. For the CDR3, the DNA is TGCGCCAGCAGCCAAGACGAGACCTATCGGGGGGAGCTGTTTTTT.

This chain joins TRBV5-1 and TRBJ2-7, with D possibly TRBD2 on 5 matching bases. Trimming left V 0 bases short and J 6 bases short, with 13 bases between. There are 14 residues in the CDR3. In germline, CDR1 is SGHRS, CDR2 YFSETQ. CDR3: CASSLVEGLGEQYF. The CDR3 DNA reads TGCGCCAGCAGCTTGGTTGAGGGCCTGGGCGAGCAGTACTTC.